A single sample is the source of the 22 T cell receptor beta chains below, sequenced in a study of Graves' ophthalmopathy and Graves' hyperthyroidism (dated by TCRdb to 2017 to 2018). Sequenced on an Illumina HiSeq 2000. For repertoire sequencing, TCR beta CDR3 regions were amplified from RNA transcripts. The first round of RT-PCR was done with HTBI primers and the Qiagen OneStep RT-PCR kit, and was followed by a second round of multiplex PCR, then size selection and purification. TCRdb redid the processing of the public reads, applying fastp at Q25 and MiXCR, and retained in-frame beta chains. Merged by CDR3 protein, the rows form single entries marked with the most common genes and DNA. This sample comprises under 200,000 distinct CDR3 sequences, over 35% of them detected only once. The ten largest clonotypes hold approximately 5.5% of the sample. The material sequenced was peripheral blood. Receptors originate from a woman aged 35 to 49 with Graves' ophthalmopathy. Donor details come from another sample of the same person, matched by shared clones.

The CDR3 reads CASSSHQGGEQYF. CDR3 bases: TGTGCCAGCAGCTCCCACCAGGGGGGGGAGCAGTACTTC. J is TRBJ2-7 and V is TRBV11-2; D is tentatively TRBD1 or TRBD2 (7 bases each). The ends were cut back, 4 bases at V and 7 bases at J, with 14 bases in the middle. Germline V CDR1 and CDR2: SGHAT, FQNNGV. The CDR3 contains 13 residues.

The DNA of the CDR3 is TGTGCCAGCAGTTACAGGCTAGCGGGACTCTTCTCCTACGAGCAGTACTTC. This gives the protein CASSYRLAGLFSYEQYF. V is TRBV6-2 or TRBV6-3 and J is TRBJ2-7; 9 bases line up with TRBD2. V dropped 2 bases and J dropped 0; count of bases not matched to a gene: 8. Per the germline V gene, CDR1 is MNHEY and CDR2 is SVGEGT. There are 17 residues in the CDR3.

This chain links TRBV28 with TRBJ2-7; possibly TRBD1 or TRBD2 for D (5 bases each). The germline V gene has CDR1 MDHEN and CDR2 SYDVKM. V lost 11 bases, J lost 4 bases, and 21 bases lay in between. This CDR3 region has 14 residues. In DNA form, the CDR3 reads TGTGCCTGGGGAGAGGGGATGAGAGGATACGAGCAGTACTTC. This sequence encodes CAWGEGMRGYEQYF.

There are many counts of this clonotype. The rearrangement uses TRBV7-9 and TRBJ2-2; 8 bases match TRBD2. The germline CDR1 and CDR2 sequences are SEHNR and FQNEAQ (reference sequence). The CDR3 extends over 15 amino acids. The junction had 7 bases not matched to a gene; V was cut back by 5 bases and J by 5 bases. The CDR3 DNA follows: TGTGCCAGCAGCCTCAGCGGGGGAGCTACCGGGGAGCTGTTTTTT. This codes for CASSLSGGATGELFF.

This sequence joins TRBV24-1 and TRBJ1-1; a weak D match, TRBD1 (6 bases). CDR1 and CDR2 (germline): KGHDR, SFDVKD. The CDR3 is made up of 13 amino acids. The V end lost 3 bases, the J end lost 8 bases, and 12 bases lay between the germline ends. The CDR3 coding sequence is TGTGCCACCAGTGATAGGGACACTGCAGAAGCTTTCTTT. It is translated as CATSDRDTAEAFF.

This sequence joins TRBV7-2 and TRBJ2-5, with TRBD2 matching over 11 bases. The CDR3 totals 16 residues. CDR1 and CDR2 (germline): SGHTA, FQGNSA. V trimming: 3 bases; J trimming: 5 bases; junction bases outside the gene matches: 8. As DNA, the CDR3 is TGTGCCAGCAGCTTTATAGCGGGAGGGTTAACGGAGACCCAGTACTTC. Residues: CASSFIAGGLTETQYF.

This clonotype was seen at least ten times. The CDR3 sequence: CASRTSGRGETQYF. The CDR3 DNA reads as TGTGCCAGCAGGACTAGCGGGAGGGGAGAGACCCAGTACTTC. V usage is TRBV28 and J usage is TRBJ2-5; 14 bases map to TRBD2. The CDR3 contains 14 residues. Germline values: CDR1 MDHEN, CDR2 SYDVKM. Trimming took 6 bases from V and 4 from J; bases not matched to a gene: 1.

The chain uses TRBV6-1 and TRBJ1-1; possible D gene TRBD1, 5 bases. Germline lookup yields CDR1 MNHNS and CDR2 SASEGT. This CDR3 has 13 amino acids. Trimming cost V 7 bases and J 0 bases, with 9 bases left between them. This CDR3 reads CASKIGVNTEAFF. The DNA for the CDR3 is TGTGCCAGCAAAATAGGGGTGAACACTGAAGCTTTCTTT.

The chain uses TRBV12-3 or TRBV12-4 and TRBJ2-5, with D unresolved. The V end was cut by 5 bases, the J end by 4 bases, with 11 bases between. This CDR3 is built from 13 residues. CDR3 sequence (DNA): TGTGCCAGCAGTCCAGAGGTGGGAGAGACCCAGTACTTC. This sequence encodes CASSPEVGETQYF.

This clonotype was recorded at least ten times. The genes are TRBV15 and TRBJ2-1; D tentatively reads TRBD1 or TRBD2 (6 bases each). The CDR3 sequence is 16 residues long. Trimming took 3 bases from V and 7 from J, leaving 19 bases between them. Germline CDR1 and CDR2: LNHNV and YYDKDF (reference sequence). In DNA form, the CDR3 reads TGTGCCACCAGCAGCACCTTAGGGGGGAGTGGAAATGAGCAGTTCTTC. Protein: CATSSTLGGSGNEQFF.

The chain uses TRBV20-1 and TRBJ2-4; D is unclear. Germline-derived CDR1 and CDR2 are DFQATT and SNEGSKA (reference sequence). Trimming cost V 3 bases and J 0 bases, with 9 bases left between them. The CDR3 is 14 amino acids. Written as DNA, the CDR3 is TGCAGTGCTAGGGCTAGGCTAGCCAAAAACATTCAGTACTTC. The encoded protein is CSARARLAKNIQYF.

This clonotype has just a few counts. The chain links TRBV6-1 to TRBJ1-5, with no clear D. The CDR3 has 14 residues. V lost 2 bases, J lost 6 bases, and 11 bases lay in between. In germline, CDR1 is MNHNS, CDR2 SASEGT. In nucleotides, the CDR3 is TGTGCCAGCAGTGAACGGCCCTCCGTTCAGCCCCAGCATTTT. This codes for CASSERPSVQPQHF.

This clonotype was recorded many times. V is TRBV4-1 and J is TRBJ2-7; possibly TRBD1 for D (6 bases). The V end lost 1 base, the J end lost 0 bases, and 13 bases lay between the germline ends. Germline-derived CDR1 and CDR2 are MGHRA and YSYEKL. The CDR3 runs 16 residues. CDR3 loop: CASSQGLGQNSYEQYF. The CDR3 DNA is TGCGCCAGCAGCCAAGGTTTAGGACAGAACTCCTACGAGCAGTACTTC.

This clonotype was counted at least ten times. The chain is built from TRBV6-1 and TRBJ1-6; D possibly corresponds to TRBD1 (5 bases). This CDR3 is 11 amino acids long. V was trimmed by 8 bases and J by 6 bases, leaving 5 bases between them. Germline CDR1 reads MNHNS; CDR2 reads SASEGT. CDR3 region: CASGGNSPLHF. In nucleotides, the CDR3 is TGTGCCAGCGGGGGTAATTCACCCCTCCACTTT.

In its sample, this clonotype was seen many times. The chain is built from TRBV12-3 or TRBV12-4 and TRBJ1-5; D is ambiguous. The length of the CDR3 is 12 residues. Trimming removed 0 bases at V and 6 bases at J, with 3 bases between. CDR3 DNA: TGTGCCAGCAGTTTAGCGCGTCAGCCCCAGCATTTT. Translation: CASSLARQPQHF.

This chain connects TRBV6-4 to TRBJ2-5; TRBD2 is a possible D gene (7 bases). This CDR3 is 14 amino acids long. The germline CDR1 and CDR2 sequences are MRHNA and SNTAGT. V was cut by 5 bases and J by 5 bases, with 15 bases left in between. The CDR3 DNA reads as TGTGCCAGCAGTAGGGGGGGGCGAGTCGAGACCCAGTACTTC. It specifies CASSRGGRVETQYF.

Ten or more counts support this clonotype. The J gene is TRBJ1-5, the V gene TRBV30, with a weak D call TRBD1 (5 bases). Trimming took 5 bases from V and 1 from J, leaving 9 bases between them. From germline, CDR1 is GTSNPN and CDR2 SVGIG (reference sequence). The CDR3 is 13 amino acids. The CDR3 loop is CAWARGSNQPQHF. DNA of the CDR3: TGTGCCTGGGCGAGGGGAAGCAATCAGCCCCAGCATTTT.

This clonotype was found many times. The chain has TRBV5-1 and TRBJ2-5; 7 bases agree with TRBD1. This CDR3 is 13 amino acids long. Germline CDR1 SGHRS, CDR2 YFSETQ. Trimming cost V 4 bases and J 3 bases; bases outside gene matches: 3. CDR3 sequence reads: CASSAGTEETQYF. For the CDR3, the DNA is TGCGCCAGCAGCGCCGGGACAGAAGAGACCCAGTACTTC.

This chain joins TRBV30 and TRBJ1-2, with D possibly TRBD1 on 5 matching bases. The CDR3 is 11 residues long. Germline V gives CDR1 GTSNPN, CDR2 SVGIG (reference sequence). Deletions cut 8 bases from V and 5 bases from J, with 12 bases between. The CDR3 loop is CALGERYGYTF. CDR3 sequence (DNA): TGTGCCCTGGGGGAACGTTATGGCTACACCTTC.

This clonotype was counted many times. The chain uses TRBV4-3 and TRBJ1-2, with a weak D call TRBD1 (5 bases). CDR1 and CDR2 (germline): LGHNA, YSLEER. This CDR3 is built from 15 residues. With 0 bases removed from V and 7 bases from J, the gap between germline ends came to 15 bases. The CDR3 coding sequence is TGCGCCAGCAGCCAAGATCGGTGGGGGTTTTCTGGCTACACCTTC. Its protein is CASSQDRWGFSGYTF.

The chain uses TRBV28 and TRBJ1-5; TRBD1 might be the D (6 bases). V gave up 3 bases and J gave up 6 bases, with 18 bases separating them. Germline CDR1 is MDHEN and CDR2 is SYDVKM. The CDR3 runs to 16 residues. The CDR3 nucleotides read TGTGCCAGCAGTTTTCGTGGGGGAGAGGGGGGTCAGCCCCAGCATTTT. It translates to CASSFRGGEGGQPQHF.

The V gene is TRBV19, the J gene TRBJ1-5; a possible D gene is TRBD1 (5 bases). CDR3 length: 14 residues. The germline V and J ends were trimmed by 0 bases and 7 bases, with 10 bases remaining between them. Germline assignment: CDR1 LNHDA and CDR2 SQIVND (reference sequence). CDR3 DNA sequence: TGTGCCAGTAGTATAGAAGGCAGGGCCCAGCCCCAGCATTTT. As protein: CASSIEGRAQPQHF.